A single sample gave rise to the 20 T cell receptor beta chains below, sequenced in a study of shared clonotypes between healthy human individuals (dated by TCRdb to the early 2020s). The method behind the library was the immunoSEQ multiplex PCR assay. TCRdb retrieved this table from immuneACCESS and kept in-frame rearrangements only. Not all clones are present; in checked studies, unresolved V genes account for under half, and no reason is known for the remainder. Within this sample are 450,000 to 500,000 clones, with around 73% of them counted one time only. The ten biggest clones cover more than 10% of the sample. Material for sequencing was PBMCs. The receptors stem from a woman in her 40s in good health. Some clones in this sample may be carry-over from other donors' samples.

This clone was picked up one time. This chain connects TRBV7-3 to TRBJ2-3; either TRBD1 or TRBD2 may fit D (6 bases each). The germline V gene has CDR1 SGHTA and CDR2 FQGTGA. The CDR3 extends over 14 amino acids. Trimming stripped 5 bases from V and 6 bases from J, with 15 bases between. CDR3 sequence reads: CASSPGGGRDTQYF. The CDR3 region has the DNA TGTGCCAGCAGCCCCGGAGGGGGAAGGGATACGCAGTATTTT.

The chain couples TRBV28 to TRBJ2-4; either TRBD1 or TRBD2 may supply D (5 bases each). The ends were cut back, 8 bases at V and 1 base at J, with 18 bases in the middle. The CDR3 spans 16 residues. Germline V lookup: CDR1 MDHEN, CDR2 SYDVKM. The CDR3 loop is CASARGFGGAKNIQYF. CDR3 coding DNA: TGTGCCAGCGCCCGGGGCTTCGGTGGGGCCAAAAACATTCAGTACTTC.

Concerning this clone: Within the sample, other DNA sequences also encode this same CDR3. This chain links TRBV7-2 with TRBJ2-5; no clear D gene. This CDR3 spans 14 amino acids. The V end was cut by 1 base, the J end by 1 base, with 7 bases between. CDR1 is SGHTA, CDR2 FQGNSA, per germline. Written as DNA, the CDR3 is TGTGCCAGCAGCTTAGGTGGGATCCAAGAGACCCAGTACTTC. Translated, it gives CASSLGGIQETQYF.

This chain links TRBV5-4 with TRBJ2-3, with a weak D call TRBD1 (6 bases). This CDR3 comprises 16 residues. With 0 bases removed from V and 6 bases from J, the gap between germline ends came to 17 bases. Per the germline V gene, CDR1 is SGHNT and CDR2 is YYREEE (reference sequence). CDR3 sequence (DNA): TGTGCCAGCAGCTTGGTATTTGGGGGCGTCAGTGATACGCAGTATTTT. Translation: CASSLVFGGVSDTQYF.

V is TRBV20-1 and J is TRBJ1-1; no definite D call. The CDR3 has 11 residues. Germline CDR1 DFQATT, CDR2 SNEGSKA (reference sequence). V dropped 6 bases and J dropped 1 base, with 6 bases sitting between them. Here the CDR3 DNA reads TGCAGTGCAACAGCGAACACTGAAGCTTTCTTT. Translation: CSATANTEAFF.

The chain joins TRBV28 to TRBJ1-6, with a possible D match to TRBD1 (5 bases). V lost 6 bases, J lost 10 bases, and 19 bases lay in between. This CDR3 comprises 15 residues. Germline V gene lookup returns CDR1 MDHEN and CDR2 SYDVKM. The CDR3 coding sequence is TGTGCCAGCAGCCGCGTTTGGGGCTCGAGCTCACCCCTCCACTTT. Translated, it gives CASSRVWGSSSPLHF.

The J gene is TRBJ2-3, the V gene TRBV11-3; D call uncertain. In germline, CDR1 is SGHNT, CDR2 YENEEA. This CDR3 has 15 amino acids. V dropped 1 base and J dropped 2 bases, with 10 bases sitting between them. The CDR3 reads CASSLVGNPTDTQYF. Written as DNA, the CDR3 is TGTGCCAGCAGCTTAGTAGGCAACCCCACAGATACGCAGTATTTT.

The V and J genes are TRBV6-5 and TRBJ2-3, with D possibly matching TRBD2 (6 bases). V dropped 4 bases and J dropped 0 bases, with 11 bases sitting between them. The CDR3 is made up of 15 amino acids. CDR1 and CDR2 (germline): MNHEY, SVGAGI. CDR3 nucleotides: TGTGCCAGCAGTTGGAGCGGGCTGAGCACAGATACGCAGTATTTT. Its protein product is CASSWSGLSTDTQYF.

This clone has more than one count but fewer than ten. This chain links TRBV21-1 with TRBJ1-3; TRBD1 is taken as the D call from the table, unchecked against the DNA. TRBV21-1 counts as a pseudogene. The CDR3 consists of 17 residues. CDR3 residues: CASSPRVETGRGNTIYF. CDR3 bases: TGTGCCAGCAGCCCCCGGGTCGAGACAGGACGTGGAAACACCATATATTTT.

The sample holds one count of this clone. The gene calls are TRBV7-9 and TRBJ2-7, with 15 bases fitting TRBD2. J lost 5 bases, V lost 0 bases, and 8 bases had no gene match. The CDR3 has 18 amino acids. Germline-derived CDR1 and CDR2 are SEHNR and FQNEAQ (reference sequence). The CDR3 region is CASSLAGLAGGLVDEQYF. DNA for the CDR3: TGTGCCAGCAGCTTAGCCGGACTAGCGGGAGGGTTGGTCGACGAGCAGTACTTC. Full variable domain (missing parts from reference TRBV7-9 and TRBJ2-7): DTGVSQNPRHKITKRGQNVTFRCDPISEHNRLYWYRQTLGQGPEFLTYFQNEAQLEKSRLLSDRFSAERPKGSFSTLEIQRTEQGDSAMYLCASSLAGLAGGLVDEQYFGPGTRLTVT.

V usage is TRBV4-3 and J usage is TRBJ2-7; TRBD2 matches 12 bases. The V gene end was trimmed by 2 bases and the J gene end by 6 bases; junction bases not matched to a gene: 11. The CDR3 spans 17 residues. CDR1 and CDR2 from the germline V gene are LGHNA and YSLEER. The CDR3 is CASSQHLTLAGGTEQYF. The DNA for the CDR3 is TGCGCCAGCAGCCAACACCTGACTCTAGCGGGAGGGACCGAGCAGTACTTC.

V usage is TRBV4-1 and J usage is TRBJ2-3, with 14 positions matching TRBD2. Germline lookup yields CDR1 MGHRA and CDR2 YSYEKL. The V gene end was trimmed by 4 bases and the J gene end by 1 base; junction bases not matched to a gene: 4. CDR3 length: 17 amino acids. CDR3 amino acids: CASSPRGLAGGTDTQYF. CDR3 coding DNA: TGCGCCAGCAGCCCCCGGGGACTAGCGGGGGGCACAGATACGCAGTATTTT.

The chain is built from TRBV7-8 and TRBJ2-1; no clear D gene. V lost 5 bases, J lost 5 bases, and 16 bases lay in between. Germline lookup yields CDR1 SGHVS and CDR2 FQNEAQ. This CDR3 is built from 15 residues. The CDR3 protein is CASSPLEGLNNEQFF. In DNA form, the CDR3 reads TGTGCCAGCAGCCCTCTAGAAGGCCTAAACAATGAGCAGTTCTTC.

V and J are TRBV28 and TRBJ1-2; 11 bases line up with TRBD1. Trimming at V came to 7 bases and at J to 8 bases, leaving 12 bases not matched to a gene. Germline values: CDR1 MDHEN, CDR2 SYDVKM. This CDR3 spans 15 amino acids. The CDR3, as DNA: TGTGCCAGCATGTTGGCCGGACAGGGGGCGCGAGGCTACACCTTC. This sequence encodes CASMLAGQGARGYTF.

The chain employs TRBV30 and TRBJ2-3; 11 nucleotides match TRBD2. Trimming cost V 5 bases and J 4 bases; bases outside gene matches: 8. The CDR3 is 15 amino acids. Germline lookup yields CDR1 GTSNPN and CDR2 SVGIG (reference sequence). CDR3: CAWVSGTSGADTQYF. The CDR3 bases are TGTGCCTGGGTATCCGGGACTAGCGGAGCAGATACGCAGTATTTT.

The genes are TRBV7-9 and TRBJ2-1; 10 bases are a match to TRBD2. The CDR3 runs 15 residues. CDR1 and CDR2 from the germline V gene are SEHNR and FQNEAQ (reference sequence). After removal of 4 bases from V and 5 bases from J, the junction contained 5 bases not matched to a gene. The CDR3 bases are TGTGCCAGCAGCTACCGGACTAGCGGACACAATGAGCAGTTCTTC. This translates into CASSYRTSGHNEQFF.

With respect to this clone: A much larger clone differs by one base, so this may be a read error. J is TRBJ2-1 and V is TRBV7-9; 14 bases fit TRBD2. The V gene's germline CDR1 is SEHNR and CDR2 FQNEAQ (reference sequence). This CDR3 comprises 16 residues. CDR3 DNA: TGTGCCAGCAGCAGAGCCGGGACTAGCGGGAGAGGTGAGCGGTTCTTC. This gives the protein CASSRAGTSGRGERFF.

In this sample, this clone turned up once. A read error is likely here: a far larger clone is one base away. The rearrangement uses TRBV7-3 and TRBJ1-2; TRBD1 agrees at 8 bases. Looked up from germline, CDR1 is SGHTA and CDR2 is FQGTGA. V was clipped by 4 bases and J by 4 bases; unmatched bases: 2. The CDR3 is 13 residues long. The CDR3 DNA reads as TGTGCCAGCAGCTCCACAGGGGGCTATGGCTACACCTTC. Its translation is CASSSTGGYGYTF.

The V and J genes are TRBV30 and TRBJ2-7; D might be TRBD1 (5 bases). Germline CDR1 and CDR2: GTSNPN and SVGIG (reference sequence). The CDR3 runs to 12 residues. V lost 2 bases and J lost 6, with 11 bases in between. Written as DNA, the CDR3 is TGTGCCTGGAGTAGGGGCCCCGTCGAGCAGTACTTC. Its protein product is CAWSRGPVEQYF.

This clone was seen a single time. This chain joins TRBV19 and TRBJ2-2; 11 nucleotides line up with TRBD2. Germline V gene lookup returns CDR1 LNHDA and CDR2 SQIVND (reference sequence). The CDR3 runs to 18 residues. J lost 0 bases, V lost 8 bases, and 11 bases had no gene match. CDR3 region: CASRPTSGIHSNTGELFF. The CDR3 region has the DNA TGTGCCAGTCGACCGACTAGCGGGATACACTCGAACACCGGGGAGCTGTTTTTT.